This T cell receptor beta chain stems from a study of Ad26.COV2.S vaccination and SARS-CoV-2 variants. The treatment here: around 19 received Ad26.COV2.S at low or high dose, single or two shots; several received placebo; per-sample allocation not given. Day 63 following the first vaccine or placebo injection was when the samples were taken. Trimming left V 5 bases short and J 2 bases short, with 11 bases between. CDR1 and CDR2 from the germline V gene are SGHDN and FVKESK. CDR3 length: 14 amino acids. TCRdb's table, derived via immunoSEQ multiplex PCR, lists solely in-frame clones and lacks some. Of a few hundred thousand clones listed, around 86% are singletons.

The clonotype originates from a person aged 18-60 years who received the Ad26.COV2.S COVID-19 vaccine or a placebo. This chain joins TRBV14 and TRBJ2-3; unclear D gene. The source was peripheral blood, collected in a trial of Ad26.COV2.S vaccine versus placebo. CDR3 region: CASSRPGPTDTQYF. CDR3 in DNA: TGTGCCAGCAGCAGACCGGGTCCCACAGATACGCAGTATTTT.